The clone carrying this T cell receptor beta chain was counted once. No antigen is known for it. The sample contains more than one DNA sequence encoding this CDR3. In the PCR, 60 Vbeta and 13 Jbeta primers were used. Per the authors' pipeline: Later analysis identified 80 million to 90 million unique TCR beta chains, about 11 million shared. Profiled with immunoSEQ multiplex PCR; TCRdb holds only in-frame clones, not every one. For V, J and clone size, that table is used; D and trimming come from the DNA. Among about 260,000 clones, approximately 84% were seen once, and the ten largest hold more than 1.5%. Trimming cost V 9 bases and J 2 bases, with 11 bases left between them. CDR3 size: 12 residues. Germline V lookup: CDR1 SGHTA, CDR2 FQGNSA. The source of the sample is a study of cytomegalovirus exposure and HLA in healthy donors. Study observations and caveats: A previous analysis found most TCR beta V segments productive roughly 90% or roughly 30% of the time. Most observed TCR sequences were rare, whereas some public TCRs were detected in many donors.

The source of this sequence is a woman in her thirties or forties in good health and CMV-seropositive. The chain couples TRBV7-2 to TRBJ2-7, with a weak D call TRBD2 (5 bases). Sequenced input: PBMCs. This chain's CDR3 is CASSLGAYEQYF. The CDR3 region has the DNA TGTGCCAGTAGCCTCGGGGCCTACGAGCAGTACTTC.